This record looks at one TCR beta chain sequence and its context. Antigen: not known. The sample comes from a study of T cells in Graves' hyperthyroidism and ophthalmopathy. Study-wide background: Peripheral blood was acquired at first diagnosis, ahead of any therapy whatsoever. Findings and limits, study-wide: Blood held most thyroid clonotypes expanded above 0.001 frequency. A 13 V-J signature model discriminated ophthalmopathy versus stable hyperthyroidism. Before onset, ophthalmopathy was predicted by the model a median about 6.2 months earlier.

The TCR beta CDR3 regions underwent amplification using RNA transcripts as the source. First-round RT-PCR targeting the TCR CDR3 was performed with the HTBI primer set. TCRdb reprocessed the multiplex PCR reads with MiXCR, giving one entry per CDR3 protein. The repertoire holds roughly 720,000 distinct CDR3 sequences, with 17% as singletons. Input material: blood. This sequence was found in a middle-aged man with Graves' hyperthyroidism.

The CDR3 sequence: CASSKAGSGQETQYF. The DNA for the CDR3 is TGCGCCAGCAGCAAAGCAGGGTCTGGCCAAGAGACCCAGTACTTC. The V and J genes are TRBV10-1 and TRBJ2-5; perhaps TRBD1 as D (5 bases). The CDR3 has 15 amino acids. Trimming left V 6 bases short and J 1 base short, with 15 bases between. Germline values: CDR1 WNHNN, CDR2 SYGVQD (reference sequence).